What follows are 20 T cell receptor beta chains derived from one specimen sequenced in a study of STAT5B mutations in CD4+ large granular lymphocyte leukemia (dated by TCRdb to between 2021 and 2024). The library was obtained by the immunoSEQ multiplex PCR assay. Entries here come from immuneACCESS through TCRdb and include only in-frame sequences with V and J called. Some clones fail to appear in such tables; in the studies checked, an unresolved V gene covers under half of the shortfall, and the cause of the remainder is unknown. For this sample the table gives tens of thousands of clones, of which approximately 71% were detected only once. Together, the top ten hold around 1.9% of the sample. Sequencing was performed on CD4+ T cells from blood buffy coats. The receptors were sampled from a human donor in good health.

This sequence joins TRBV7-2 and TRBJ1-1, with 8 bases lining up with TRBD1. Losses at the gene ends were 6 bases for V and 2 bases for J; bases not matched to a gene: 5. The CDR3 covers 14 residues. Looked up from germline, CDR1 is SGHTA and CDR2 is FQGNSA. The CDR3 coding sequence is TGTGCCAGCAGTTTACAGGGGGGTAACACTGAAGCTTTCTTT. Translating gives CASSLQGGNTEAFF.

This clone was detected a few times. The rearrangement links TRBV5-1 to TRBJ1-1; 8 positions match TRBD1. The CDR3 covers 16 residues. V lost 0 bases, J lost 0 bases, and 4 bases stayed unmatched. Germline lookup yields CDR1 SGHRS and CDR2 YFSETQ. CDR3 sequence reads: CASSLGDRLLNTEAFF. The CDR3 region has the DNA TGCGCCAGCAGCTTGGGGGACAGGTTATTGAACACTGAAGCTTTCTTT.

CDR3 region: CASSLFSGNTIYF. CDR3 sequence (DNA): TGCGCCAGCAGCCTCTTCTCTGGAAACACCATATATTTT. The chain carries TRBV5-1 and TRBJ1-3; no firm D call. V shed 4 bases and J shed 0 bases, with 5 bases lying between them. The CDR3 is 13 residues long. In germline, CDR1 is SGHRS, CDR2 YFSETQ. Variable domain in full (rest from reference TRBV5-1 and TRBJ1-3): KAGVTQTPRYLIKTRGQQVTLSCSPISGHRSVSWYQQTPGQGLQFLFEYFSETQRNKGNFPGRFSGRQFSNSRSEMNVSTLELGDSALYLCASSLFSGNTIYFGEGSWLTVV.

The chain carries TRBV7-2 and TRBJ1-2; D not resolved. Trimming removed 4 bases at V and 5 bases at J, with 11 bases between. Germline values: CDR1 SGHTA, CDR2 FQGNSA. This CDR3 spans 13 amino acids. CDR3 bases: TGTGCCAGCAGCTACTTTGAGTCGTATGGCTACACCTTC. Its translation is CASSYFESYGYTF.

The chain combines TRBV7-6 with TRBJ1-2, with TRBD1 as a possible D gene (5 bases). The germline V and J ends were trimmed by 2 bases and 2 bases, with 6 bases remaining between them. The length of the CDR3 is 13 residues. Per the germline V gene, CDR1 is SGHVS and CDR2 is FNYEAQ. The CDR3 DNA reads TGTGCCAGCAGCTTAAACAGGAACTATGGCTACACCTTC. Translating it yields CASSLNRNYGYTF.

The CDR3 sequence: CASSLLGGAGELFF. As DNA, the CDR3 is TGTGCCAGCAGCTTATTGGGTGGCGCCGGGGAGCTGTTTTTT. This chain uses TRBV7-3 with TRBJ2-2; D is uncertain. The V gene's germline CDR1 is SGHTA and CDR2 FQGTGA. Trimming pared 2 bases from V and 6 bases from J, leaving 10 bases between. This CDR3 is built from 14 residues.

This clone occurred once. The chain uses TRBV27 and TRBJ1-1; no firm D call. The CDR3 length is 15 residues. Germline V gene lookup returns CDR1 MNHEY and CDR2 SMNVEV (reference sequence). Trimming shortened V by 4 bases and J by 1 base, and 13 bases separated the two germline ends. In DNA form, the CDR3 reads TGTGCCAGCAGTTCTCTCGGGGTAGCGAACACTGAAGCTTTCTTT. It yields the protein CASSSLGVANTEAFF.

This clone has just a few counts. This chain joins TRBV4-1 and TRBJ2-7; D is unclear. This CDR3 has 14 residues. CDR1 and CDR2 (germline): MGHRA, YSYEKL. The germline V and J ends were trimmed by 4 bases and 7 bases, with 17 bases remaining between them. The CDR3 nucleotides read TGCGCCAGCAGCCCCCTCACGCGGCTCGGGGAGCAGTACTTC. Translated, it gives CASSPLTRLGEQYF.

The chain employs TRBV4-2 and TRBJ1-4, with TRBD1 matching 10 bases. Losses at the gene ends were 4 bases for V and 8 bases for J; bases not matched to a gene: 7. Germline CDR1 and CDR2: LGHNA and YNFKEQ. The CDR3 sequence is 15 residues long. The CDR3 DNA is TGTGCCAGCAGCCCATCCGGGACAGGGGTCGAAAAACTGTTTTTT. This translates into CASSPSGTGVEKLFF.

The chain couples TRBV7-8 to TRBJ2-7, with TRBD2 identical over 12 bases. The CDR3 runs to 16 residues. The germline CDR1 and CDR2 sequences are SGHVS and FQNEAQ. Germline trimming cut 5 bases from V and 2 bases from J; bases unmatched to any gene: 7. The CDR3 region has the DNA TGTGCCAGCAGCACAAGGACTAGCGGGGCCACCTACGAGCAGTACTTC. Translated, it gives CASSTRTSGATYEQYF.

J is TRBJ2-7 and V is TRBV5-1; 10 bases are shared with TRBD1. V lost 4 bases and J lost 2; bases outside the gene matches: 12. This CDR3 spans 17 amino acids. From germline, CDR1 is SGHRS and CDR2 YFSETQ. The CDR3 is CASSQAAPGQGTYEQYF. In DNA, the CDR3 is TGCGCCAGCAGCCAGGCCGCCCCGGGACAGGGGACCTACGAGCAGTACTTC.

The chain is built from TRBV2 and TRBJ2-3; TRBD2 matches at 7 bases. Germline V gene sequence: CDR1 SNHLY, CDR2 FYNNEI. This CDR3 contains 16 residues. V was pared by 6 bases and J by 0 bases, with 9 bases of the junction left unmatched. The chain's CDR3 is CASRKLGLSSTDTQYF. The CDR3, as DNA: TGTGCCAGCAGGAAACTGGGACTATCGAGCACAGATACGCAGTATTTT.

This clone was found a few times. The chain carries TRBV2 and TRBJ1-1; D call uncertain. The germline V gene has CDR1 SNHLY and CDR2 FYNNEI. The CDR3 contains 13 residues. V was trimmed by 2 bases and J by 4 bases, leaving 8 bases between them. The CDR3 sequence is CASSELWSTEAFF. CDR3 nucleotides: TGTGCCAGCAGTGAACTTTGGAGCACTGAAGCTTTCTTT.

V and J are TRBV11-2 and TRBJ2-1, with 10 bases fitting TRBD2. J lost 8 bases, V lost 2 bases, and 15 bases had no gene match. The germline CDR1 and CDR2 sequences are SGHAT and FQNNGV. The CDR3 is 18 residues long. This CDR3 is CASSLLSGGLPRGDEQFF. DNA of the CDR3: TGTGCCAGCAGCTTACTTAGCGGGGGGCTGCCCCGGGGCGATGAGCAGTTCTTC.

The chain has TRBV7-2 and TRBJ1-2; D not certain. CDR1 and CDR2 from the germline V gene are SGHTA and FQGNSA. The CDR3 totals 15 residues. V was cut by 2 bases and J by 7 bases, with 17 bases left in between. CDR3 coding DNA: TGTGCCAGCAGCTTATCTCAGCGAACCCTAGGTGGCTACACCTTC. Its translation: CASSLSQRTLGGYTF.

This clone turned up a few times. The chain joins TRBV2 to TRBJ1-5, with D maybe TRBD1 (6 bases). This CDR3 is 14 amino acids long. Germline loops: CDR1 SNHLY, CDR2 FYNNEI. The V gene lost 6 bases and the J gene lost 5 bases, with 14 bases spanning the gap. The CDR3 protein is CASRGGQWDQPQHF. CDR3 nucleotide sequence: TGTGCCAGCAGGGGGGGCCAGTGGGATCAGCCCCAGCATTTT.

The V and J genes are TRBV6-5 and TRBJ2-7, with 10 bases aligning to TRBD2. The trim removed 5 bases at V and 2 bases at J, leaving 6 bases unmatched. Germline values: CDR1 MNHEY, CDR2 SVGAGI. This CDR3 is built from 15 residues. The CDR3 loop is CASSTPSGSTYEQYF. The CDR3 bases are TGTGCCAGCAGTACTCCTAGCGGGAGCACCTACGAGCAGTACTTC.

The rearrangement links TRBV19 to TRBJ1-4; D call uncertain. CDR3 length: 18 residues. CDR1 is LNHDA and CDR2 is SQIVND in the germline V gene (reference sequence). V was pared by 2 bases and J by 3 bases, with 19 bases between. In nucleotides, the CDR3 is TGTGCCAGTAGTATAACATTCAGCAATAAGGTGGCTAATGAAAAACTGTTTTTT. Residues: CASSITFSNKVANEKLFF.

V and J are TRBV5-1 and TRBJ1-4, with TRBD1 as a possible D gene (5 bases). The CDR3 is 14 residues long. V was pared by 4 bases and J by 1 base, with 8 bases between. The germline CDR1 and CDR2 sequences are SGHRS and YFSETQ. The CDR3 nucleotides read TGCGCCAGCAGCCTGGGGGGAACTAATGAAAAACTGTTTTTT. Protein sequence: CASSLGGTNEKLFF.

This clone is a singleton in its sample. The chain combines TRBV12-1 with TRBJ2-7. TRBV12-1 is given as a pseudogene. The CDR3 contains 14 residues. CDR3: CASSFVLGPYEQYF. The CDR3 DNA reads TGTGCCAGCAGCTTTGTGTTAGGCCCCTACGAGCAGTACTTC.